This T cell receptor beta chain came from a study of blood T cell repertoires in COVID-19. Study overall: The United States, Italy and Spain were the sources of the acute and convalescent COVID-19 samples. PBMCs, B-cell-depleted T cells, or T cells provided the cDNA or gDNA that made up the material.

In the authors' workflow: How many nucleated cells were present was estimated from reference gene primer amplification. TCRdb's copy holds only in-frame clones and misses some; the assay was immunoSEQ multiplex PCR. V and J calls and clone size are copied from that table; D and trimming were computed from the DNA. Of about 240,000 clones in the sample, roughly 82% were seen once. Unmatched junction bases numbered 16, after V lost 4 bases and J lost 2 bases. CDR3 size: 19 residues. The germline V gene encodes CDR1 MGHRA and CDR2 YSYEKL. The sequence was obtained from a man older than 75 with acute or convalescent COVID-19. Sequences were obtained from peripheral blood. V gene TRBV4-1 combines with J gene TRBJ1-3; 8 bases are shared with TRBD1. DNA of the CDR3: TGCGCCAGCAGCCCGGCAGTGTCAGGGGGCCCGACTACTGGAAACACCATATATTTT. Residues: CASSPAVSGGPTTGNTIYF.